Below, one TCR beta chain is given with its context. Antigen specificity is unknown. The PCR was carried out with 60 Vbeta primers and 13 Jbeta primers. The repertoire was sequenced with immunoSEQ multiplex PCR; TCRdb's copy has only in-frame clones and lacks some. The sample shows about 150,000 clones, almost 80% of them seen only once. This sample was included in a study of cytomegalovirus exposure and HLA in healthy donors. The CDR3 spans 13 residues. V shed 6 bases and J shed 4 bases, with 12 bases lying between them. Germline V gene lookup returns CDR1 MNHEY and CDR2 SVGAGI. General study results and limits: Highest at DRB1 and lowest at HLA-C, TCR association rates differed among HLA loci in a later analysis.

The V call is TRBV6-5, the J call TRBJ1-1, with D maybe TRBD1 (6 bases). Sequenced material: PBMCs. This clonotype originated in a male donor in good health and CMV-seronegative. The DNA of the CDR3 is TGTGCCAGCAGCCCGGGAGGGGGCACTGAAGCTTTCTTT. The encoded protein is CASSPGGGTEAFF.